This T cell receptor beta chain was profiled in a study of blood T cell repertoires in COVID-19. Germline CDR1 is MNHEY and CDR2 is SVGEGT. V dropped 6 bases and J dropped 5 bases, with 17 bases sitting between them. This CDR3 has 15 amino acids. Assay: immunoSEQ multiplex PCR; the TCRdb copy retains only in-frame clones and omits some. Among approximately 210,000 clones listed, 81% were seen once. This TCR derives from a woman aged 45-60 years with acute COVID-19. This chain links TRBV6-2 or TRBV6-3 with TRBJ2-1; possibly TRBD1 for D (6 bases). The specimen sequenced was PBMCs or T cells enriched from blood (not recorded which). CDR3: CASSLTGSRNNEQFF. The CDR3 nucleotides are TGTGCCAGCAGCCTCACAGGGAGTAGAAACAATGAGCAGTTCTTC.